What follows describes a single T cell receptor beta chain. Isolation recovered at least 7 million PBMCs from every sample. Through a sample-barcoded 5' primer and a J-beta primer mix, a second PCR was run for about 6 to 11 cycles. One entry per CDR3 protein results from TCRdb running MiXCR on the 5' RACE reads. The sample contains roughly 1.5 million distinct CDR3 sequences, approximately 42% of which appear only once. This sample was taken from a study of blood T cells in healthy people across ages. This sequence was found in a woman aged 18-35 years in good health. The specimen sequenced was blood.

The CDR3, as DNA: TGTGCCAGCAGTGCCCAGACAGGGCTAGCCAAAAACATTCAGTACTTC. It specifies CASSAQTGLAKNIQYF. The rearrangement uses TRBV6-1 and TRBJ2-4; TRBD1 matches 7 bases. The J segment lost 0 bases and the V segment lost 4 bases, leaving 6 bases of the junction unmatched. The CDR3 has 16 residues. Germline CDR1 and CDR2: MNHNS and SASEGT.